These 17 T cell receptor beta chains originate from one sample sequenced in a study of vaccination and CD4 T cells after COVID-19. No antigens are known for them. The Oncomine TCR Beta short-read assay was what sequenced the DNA obtained from cultured CD4+ T cells. TCRdb re-derived calls from the PCR reads in MiXCR, one entry per CDR3 protein. The sample lists about 23,000 distinct CDR3 sequences; 67% were seen once. Described treatment: approximately 9-day PBMC culture with coronavirus spike peptide pools or control peptides (ViraFEST assay). The sequenced sample was CD4+ T cells from blood, cultured in vitro, obtained after SARS-CoV-2 vaccination. The source is a human donor who received a COVID-19 vaccine.

The table lists this clonotype with a few counts. V and J are TRBV20-1 and TRBJ1-2; perhaps TRBD1 as D (6 bases). V was trimmed by 6 bases and J by 4 bases, leaving 21 bases between them. Germline CDR1 is DFQATT and CDR2 is SNEGSKA (reference sequence). CDR3 length: 15 residues. The CDR3 region is CSAQPWGGAAYGYTF. CDR3 sequence (DNA): TGCAGTGCCCAACCCTGGGGGGGGGCGGCCTATGGCTACACCTTC.

The V and J genes are TRBV7-2 and TRBJ2-5, with 7 bases matching TRBD2. CDR1 and CDR2 from the germline V gene are SGHTA and FQGNSA. The CDR3 runs to 18 residues. The trim removed 3 bases at V and 3 bases at J, leaving 16 bases unmatched. CDR3 nucleotides: TGTGCCAGCAGCTTGTATTTTGGCTCCAGCGGGGTAAAAGAGACCCAGTACTTC. Protein sequence: CASSLYFGSSGVKETQYF.

This clonotype came up a few times. This sequence joins TRBV7-9 and TRBJ2-2; D uncertain. Germline CDR1 SEHNR, CDR2 FQNEAQ (reference sequence). The CDR3 is 16 residues long. The germline V and J ends were trimmed by 5 bases and 0 bases, with 13 bases remaining between them. CDR3 sequence (DNA): TGTGCCAGCAGCGTTACAGTTTATTCGAACACCGGGGAGCTGTTTTTT. As protein: CASSVTVYSNTGELFF.

The chain has TRBV6-1 and TRBJ1-5; D uncertain. The CDR3 extends over 15 amino acids. The V and J ends lost 1 base and 4 bases respectively, with 11 bases between them. The germline V gene encodes CDR1 MNHNS and CDR2 SASEGT. The CDR3 nucleotides are TGTGCCAGCAGTGAAGGGTCGACTGGAAATCAGCCCCAGCATTTT. Encoded protein: CASSEGSTGNQPQHF.

This clonotype was picked up a small number of times. The CDR3 spells CASSEMWAGGGYTF. The CDR3 DNA follows: TGTGCCAGCAGTGAAATGTGGGCAGGAGGTGGCTACACCTTC. The chain links TRBV6-1 to TRBJ1-2, with D uncertain. Trimming pared 2 bases from V and 7 bases from J, leaving 14 bases between. CDR1 MNHNS and CDR2 SASEGT come from the germline V gene. There are 14 residues in the CDR3.

The chain joins TRBV7-3 to TRBJ2-1; D remains ambiguous. Trimming left V 3 bases short and J 7 bases short, with 7 bases between. Germline CDR1 is SGHTA and CDR2 is FQGTGA. The CDR3 consists of 12 residues. Here the CDR3 DNA reads TGTGCCAGCAGCTTCGCTGGTAATGAGCAGTTCTTC. Its translation is CASSFAGNEQFF.

This clonotype appeared a few times. The J gene is TRBJ2-3, the V gene TRBV20-1; tentative D call: TRBD2 (6 bases). The CDR3 covers 13 residues. Germline V gene lookup returns CDR1 DFQATT and CDR2 SNEGSKA (reference sequence). The V end was cut by 6 bases, the J end by 1 base, with 11 bases between. The CDR3: CSAPTGGTDTQYF. The CDR3, as DNA: TGCAGTGCCCCGACGGGGGGCACAGATACGCAGTATTTT.

This clonotype has only one observation. This rearrangement joins TRBV5-1 to TRBJ2-5; D is undetermined. Germline V CDR1 and CDR2: SGHRS, YFSETQ. The CDR3 totals 16 residues. Trimming cost V 2 bases and J 1 base, with 15 bases left between them. The CDR3 loop reads CASSFVVGDAQETQYF. The CDR3 DNA reads TGCGCCAGCAGCTTCGTGGTGGGTGATGCCCAAGAGACCCAGTACTTC.

This clonotype is hyperexpanded (1% or more) within its sample. V and J are TRBV20-1 and TRBJ1-1; the match to TRBD1 covers 7 bases. Unmatched junction bases numbered 5, after V lost 5 bases and J lost 2 bases. CDR3 length: 13 amino acids. Germline CDR1 DFQATT, CDR2 SNEGSKA (reference sequence). The CDR3: CSAPGDRNTEAFF. The CDR3 region has the DNA TGCAGTGCTCCCGGGGACAGAAACACTGAAGCTTTCTTT.

This clonotype is a singleton in its sample. The chain is built from TRBV21-1 and TRBJ1-5. TRBV21-1 is tagged as a pseudogene. The CDR3 spans 15 residues. This CDR3 reads CASSKERGPNQPQHF. DNA for the CDR3: TGTGCCAGCAGCAAAGAAAGGGGCCCAAATCAGCCCCAGCATTTT.

The chain uses TRBV5-1 and TRBJ2-5; 9 bases agree with TRBD1. The germline V gene has CDR1 SGHRS and CDR2 YFSETQ. Trimming removed 6 bases from V and 7 bases from J; junction bases left unmatched: 13. The CDR3 spans 15 residues. CDR3 amino acids: CASKPQTGGVGTQYF. CDR3 nucleotide sequence: TGCGCCAGCAAGCCCCAGACAGGGGGGGTAGGGACCCAGTACTTC.

V is TRBV6-1 and J is TRBJ1-6, with TRBD1 identical over 8 bases. The CDR3 length is 13 residues. The V and J ends lost 9 bases and 7 bases, in that order; junction bases with no gene match: 5. The germline gives CDR1 MNHNS, CDR2 SASEGT. The CDR3 DNA reads as TGTGCCAGTCAGACAGGGGACAATTCACCCCTCCACTTT. It encodes CASQTGDNSPLHF.

For the CDR3, the DNA is TGTGCCAGCAGCCTGGACCCCGGCTCCTACGAGCAGTACTTC. This encodes CASSLDPGSYEQYF. The V and J genes are TRBV7-2 and TRBJ2-7; D is uncertain. Germline V gives CDR1 SGHTA, CDR2 FQGNSA. The CDR3 has 14 residues. V lost 5 bases and J lost 0, with 11 bases in between.

About this clonotype itself: Its ends do not fully match the called genes, so a read error is possible. This chain joins TRBV4-1 and TRBJ2-5; D is undetermined. The CDR3 loop spans 15 amino acids. Per germline, CDR1 MGHRA and CDR2 YSYEKL. This CDR3 reads CASSPWTEDQETQYF. CDR3 nucleotide sequence: TGCGCTAGCAGCCCCTGGACGGAAGACCAAGAGACCCAGTACTTC.

The chain recombines TRBV6-5 with TRBJ2-1; D might be TRBD2 (5 bases). The CDR3 runs to 16 residues. Germline V gene sequence: CDR1 MNHEY, CDR2 SVGAGI. Trimming took 1 base from V and 8 from J, leaving 18 bases between them. In nucleotides, the CDR3 is TGTGCCAGCAGTTACTATGGCGGGCCCCTCCCGCATGAGCAGTTCTTC. It is translated as CASSYYGGPLPHEQFF.

The V gene is TRBV20-1, the J gene TRBJ2-5; 7 bases are a match to TRBD2. Germline trimming cut 3 bases from V and 3 bases from J; bases unmatched to any gene: 10. This CDR3 has 15 residues. CDR1 is DFQATT and CDR2 is SNEGSKA in the germline V gene (reference sequence). For the CDR3, the DNA is TGCAGTGCTAGGGGGGGGTGGCAGAACAAAGAGACCCAGTACTTC. Its translation is CSARGGWQNKETQYF.

V usage is TRBV7-7 and J usage is TRBJ2-7; D is uncertain. Between the trimmed V and J ends, which lost 1 base and 3 bases, there was a span of 10 bases. Germline loops: CDR1 SSHAT, CDR2 FNYEAQ (reference sequence). The CDR3 length is 14 residues. CDR3 loop: CASSLGAEHYEQYF. CDR3 bases: TGTGCCAGCAGCTTAGGGGCAGAGCACTACGAGCAGTACTTC.